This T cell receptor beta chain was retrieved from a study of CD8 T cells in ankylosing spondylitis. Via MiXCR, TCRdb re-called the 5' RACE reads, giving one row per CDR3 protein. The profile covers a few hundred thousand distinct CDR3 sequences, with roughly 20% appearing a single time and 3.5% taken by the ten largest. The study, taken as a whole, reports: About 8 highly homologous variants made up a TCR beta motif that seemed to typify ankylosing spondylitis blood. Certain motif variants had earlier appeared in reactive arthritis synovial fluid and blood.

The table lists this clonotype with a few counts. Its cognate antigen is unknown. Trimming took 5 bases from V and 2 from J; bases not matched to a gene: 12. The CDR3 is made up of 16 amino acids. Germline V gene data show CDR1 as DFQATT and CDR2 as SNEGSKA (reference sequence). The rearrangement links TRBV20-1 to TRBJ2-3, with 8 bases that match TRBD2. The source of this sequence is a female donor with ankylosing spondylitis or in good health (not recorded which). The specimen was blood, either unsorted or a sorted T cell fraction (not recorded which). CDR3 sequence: CSARGGSGSPTDTQYF. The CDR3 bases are TGCAGTGCTCGGGGGGGCAGCGGGAGCCCCACAGATACGCAGTATTTT.